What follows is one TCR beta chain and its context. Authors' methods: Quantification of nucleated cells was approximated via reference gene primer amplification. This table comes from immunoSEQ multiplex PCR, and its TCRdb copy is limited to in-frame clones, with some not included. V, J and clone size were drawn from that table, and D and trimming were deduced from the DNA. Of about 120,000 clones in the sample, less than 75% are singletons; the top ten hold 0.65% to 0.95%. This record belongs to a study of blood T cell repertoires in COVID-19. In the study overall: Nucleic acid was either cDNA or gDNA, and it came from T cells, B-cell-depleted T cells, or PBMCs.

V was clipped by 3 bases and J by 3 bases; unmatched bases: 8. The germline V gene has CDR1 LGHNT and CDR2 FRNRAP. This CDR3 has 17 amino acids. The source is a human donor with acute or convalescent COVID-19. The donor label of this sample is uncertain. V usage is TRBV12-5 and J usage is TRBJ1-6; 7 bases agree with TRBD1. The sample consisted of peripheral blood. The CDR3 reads CASGLMTGSLYNSPLHF. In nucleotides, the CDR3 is TGTGCTAGTGGTTTAATGACAGGGTCCCTCTATAATTCACCCCTCCACTTT.